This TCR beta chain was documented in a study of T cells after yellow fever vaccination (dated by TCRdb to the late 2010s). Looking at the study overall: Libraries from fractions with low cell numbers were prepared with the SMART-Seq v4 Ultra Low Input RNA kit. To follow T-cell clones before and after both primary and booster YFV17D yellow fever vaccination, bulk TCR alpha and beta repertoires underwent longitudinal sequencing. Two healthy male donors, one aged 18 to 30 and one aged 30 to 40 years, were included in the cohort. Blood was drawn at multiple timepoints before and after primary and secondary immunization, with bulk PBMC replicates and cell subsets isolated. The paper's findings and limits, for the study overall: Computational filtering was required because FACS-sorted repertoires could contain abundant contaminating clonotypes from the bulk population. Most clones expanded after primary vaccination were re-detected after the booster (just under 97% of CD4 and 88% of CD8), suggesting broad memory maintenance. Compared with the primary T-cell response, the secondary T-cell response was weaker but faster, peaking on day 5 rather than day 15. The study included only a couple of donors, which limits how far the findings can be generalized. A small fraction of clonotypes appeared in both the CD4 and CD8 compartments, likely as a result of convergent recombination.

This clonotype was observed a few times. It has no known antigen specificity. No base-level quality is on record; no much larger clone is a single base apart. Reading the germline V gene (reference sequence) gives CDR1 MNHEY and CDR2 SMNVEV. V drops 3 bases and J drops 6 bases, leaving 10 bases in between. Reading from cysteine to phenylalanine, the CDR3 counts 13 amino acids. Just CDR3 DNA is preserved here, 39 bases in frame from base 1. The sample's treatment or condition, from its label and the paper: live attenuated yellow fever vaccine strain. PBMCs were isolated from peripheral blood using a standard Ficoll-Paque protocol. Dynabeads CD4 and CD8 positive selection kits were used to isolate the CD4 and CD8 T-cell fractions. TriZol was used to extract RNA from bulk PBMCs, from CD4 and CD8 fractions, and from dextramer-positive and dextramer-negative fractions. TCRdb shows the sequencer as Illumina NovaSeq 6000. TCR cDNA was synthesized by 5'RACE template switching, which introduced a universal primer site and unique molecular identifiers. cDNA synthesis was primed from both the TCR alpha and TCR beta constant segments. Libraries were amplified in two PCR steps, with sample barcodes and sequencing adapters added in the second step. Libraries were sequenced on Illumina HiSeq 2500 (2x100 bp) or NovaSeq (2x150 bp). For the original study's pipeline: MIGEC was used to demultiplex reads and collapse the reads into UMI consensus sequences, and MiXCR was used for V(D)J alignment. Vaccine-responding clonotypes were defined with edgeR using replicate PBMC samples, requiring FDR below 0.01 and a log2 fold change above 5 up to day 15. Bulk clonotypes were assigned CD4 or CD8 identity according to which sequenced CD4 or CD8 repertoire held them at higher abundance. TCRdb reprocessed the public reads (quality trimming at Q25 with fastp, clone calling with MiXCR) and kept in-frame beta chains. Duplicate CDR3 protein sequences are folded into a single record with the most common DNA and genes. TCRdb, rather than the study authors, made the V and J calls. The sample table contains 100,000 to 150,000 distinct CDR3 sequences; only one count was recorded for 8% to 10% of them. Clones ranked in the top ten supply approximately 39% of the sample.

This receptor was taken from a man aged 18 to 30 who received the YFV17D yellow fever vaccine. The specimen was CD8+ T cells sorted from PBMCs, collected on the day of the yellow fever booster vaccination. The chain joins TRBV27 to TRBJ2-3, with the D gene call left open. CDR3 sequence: CASSLPQADTQYF. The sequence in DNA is TGTGCCAGCAGTTTGCCCCAGGCGGATACGCAGTATTTT.